This TCR beta chain was sequenced during a study of response to subunit inactivated influenza vaccine. General study points: Each seasonal influenza vaccination, the authors suggested, recruits few new T cells.

Each CDR3 protein is one row after TCRdb ran MiXCR on the RT-PCR reads. Among a few hundred thousand distinct CDR3 sequences listed, around 11% were seen once. On this clonotype itself: No antigen is known for it.

Germline V lookup: CDR1 LGHNA, CDR2 YNFKEQ. This CDR3 contains 15 residues. Between the trimmed V and J ends, which lost 3 bases and 2 bases, there was a span of 13 bases. The sample also formed part of further work on T cells expressing NK-cell markers. That work states: TCR beta libraries carry UMIs added by 5'RACE template switching.

The chain carries TRBV4-2 and TRBJ2-5, with D perhaps matching TRBD1 or TRBD2 (5 bases each). The clonotype was recovered from a man aged 50 or older who received an inactivated influenza vaccine. Sequencing used PBMCs from blood, obtained on the day of vaccination. The CDR3 nucleotides are TGTGCCAGCAGCCATAGAGGGACGAAGCAAGAGACCCAGTACTTC. Protein sequence: CASSHRGTKQETQYF.